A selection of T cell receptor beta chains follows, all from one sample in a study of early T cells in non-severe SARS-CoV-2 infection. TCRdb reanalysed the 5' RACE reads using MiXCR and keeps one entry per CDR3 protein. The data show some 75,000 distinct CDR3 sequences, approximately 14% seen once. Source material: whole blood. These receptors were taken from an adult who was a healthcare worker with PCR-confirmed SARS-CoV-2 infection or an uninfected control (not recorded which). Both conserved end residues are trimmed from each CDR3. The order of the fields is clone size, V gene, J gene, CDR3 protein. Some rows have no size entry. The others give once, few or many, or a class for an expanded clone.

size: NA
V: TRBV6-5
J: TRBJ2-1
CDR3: ASSLLPIPGQGSGSYNEQF

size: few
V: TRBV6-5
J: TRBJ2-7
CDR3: ASSYSFTYEQY

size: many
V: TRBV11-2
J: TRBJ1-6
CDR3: ASRFPGTGQSPLH

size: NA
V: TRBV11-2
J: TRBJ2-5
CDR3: ASSSGTEETQY

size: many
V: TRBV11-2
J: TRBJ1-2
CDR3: ASSLYGGPNYGYT

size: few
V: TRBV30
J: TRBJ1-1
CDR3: AWSERGGTEAF

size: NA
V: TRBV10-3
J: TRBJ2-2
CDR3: AIVDRANTGELF

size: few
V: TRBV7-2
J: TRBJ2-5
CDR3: ASSIGPQETQY

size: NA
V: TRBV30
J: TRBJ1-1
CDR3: AWDRLTQYTEAF

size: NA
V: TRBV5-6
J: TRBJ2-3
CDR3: ASSFPEVRVGDTQY

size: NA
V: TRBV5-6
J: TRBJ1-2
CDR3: ASSYQSQNYGYT

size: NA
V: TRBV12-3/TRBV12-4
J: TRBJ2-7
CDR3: ASSEWTGGYEQY

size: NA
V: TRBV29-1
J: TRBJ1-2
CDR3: SVVWARRGQDYGYT

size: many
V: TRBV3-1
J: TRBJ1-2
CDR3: ASSLPGAATGADGYT

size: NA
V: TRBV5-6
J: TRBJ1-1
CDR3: ASSRTGGITEAF

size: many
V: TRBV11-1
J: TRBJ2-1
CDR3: ASSSRGGLNNEQF

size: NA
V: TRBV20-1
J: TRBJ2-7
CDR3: SAREWKPLAYEQY

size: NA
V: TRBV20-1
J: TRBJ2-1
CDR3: SARVRKYNEQF

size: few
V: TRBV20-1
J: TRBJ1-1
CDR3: SAKPQNTEAF

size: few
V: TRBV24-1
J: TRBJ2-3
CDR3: ATSGSGDTQY

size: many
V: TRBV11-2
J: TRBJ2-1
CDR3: ASSLVGQGKDRFYNEQF

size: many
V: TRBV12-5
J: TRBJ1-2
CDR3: ASGLASYT

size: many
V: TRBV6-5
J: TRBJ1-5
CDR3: ASRRSGGGGNQPQH

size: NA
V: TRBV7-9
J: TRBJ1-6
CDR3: ASSLASTGDWSPLH

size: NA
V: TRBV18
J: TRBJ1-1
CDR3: ASSPAGGNTEAF

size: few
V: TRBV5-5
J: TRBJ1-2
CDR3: ASSGGQAYGYT

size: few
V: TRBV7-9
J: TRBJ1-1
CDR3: ASSPGGTEAF

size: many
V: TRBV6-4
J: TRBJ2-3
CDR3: ASSDSRGQGADTQY

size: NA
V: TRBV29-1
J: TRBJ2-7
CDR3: SVADSSYEQY

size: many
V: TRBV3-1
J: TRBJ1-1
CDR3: ASSQEGARAF

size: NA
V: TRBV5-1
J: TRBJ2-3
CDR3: ASSLRGARSDTQY

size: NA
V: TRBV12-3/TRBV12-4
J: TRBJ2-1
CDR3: ASSSRLAFYNEQF

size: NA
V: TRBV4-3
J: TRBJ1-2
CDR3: ASSQEWQGYGYT

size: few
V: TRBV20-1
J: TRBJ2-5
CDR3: SAPGTSMETQY

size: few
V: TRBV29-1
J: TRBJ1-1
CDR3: SVQSRAEAF

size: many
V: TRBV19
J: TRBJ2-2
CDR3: ASRPGGNTGELF

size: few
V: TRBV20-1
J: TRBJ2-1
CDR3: SALQGGNNEQF

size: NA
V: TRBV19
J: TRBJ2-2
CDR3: ASSIDLVGRLF

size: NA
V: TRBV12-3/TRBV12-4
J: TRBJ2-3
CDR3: ASSDGRSTDTQY

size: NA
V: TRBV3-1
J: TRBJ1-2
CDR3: ASSFTNYGYT

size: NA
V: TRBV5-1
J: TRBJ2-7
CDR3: ASSPNRTSGD

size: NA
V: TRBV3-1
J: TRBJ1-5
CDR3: ASSQGRGSNQPQH

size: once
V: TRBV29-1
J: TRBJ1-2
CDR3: SGGDPNYGYT

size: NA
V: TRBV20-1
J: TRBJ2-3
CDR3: SARDLRTSGGGSDTQY

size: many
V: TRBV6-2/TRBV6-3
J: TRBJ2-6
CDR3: ASSPFHRSGANVLT

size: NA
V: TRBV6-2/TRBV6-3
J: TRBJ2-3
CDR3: AIGTGSTDTQY

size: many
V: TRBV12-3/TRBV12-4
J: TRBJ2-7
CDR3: ASSYITSYEQY

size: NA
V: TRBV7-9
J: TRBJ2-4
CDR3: ASSSQLAKNIQY

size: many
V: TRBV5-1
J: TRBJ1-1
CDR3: ASRFGSTEAF

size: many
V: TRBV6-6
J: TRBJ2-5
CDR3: ASSYSKEAQY

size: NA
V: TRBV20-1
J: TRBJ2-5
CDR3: SAETQGGTQETQY

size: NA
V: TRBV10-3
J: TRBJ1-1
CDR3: AISVGTSNTEAF

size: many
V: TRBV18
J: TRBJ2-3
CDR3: ASSPNRVPGSSADTQY

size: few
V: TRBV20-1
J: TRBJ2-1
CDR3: SAPTRDRTDNEQF